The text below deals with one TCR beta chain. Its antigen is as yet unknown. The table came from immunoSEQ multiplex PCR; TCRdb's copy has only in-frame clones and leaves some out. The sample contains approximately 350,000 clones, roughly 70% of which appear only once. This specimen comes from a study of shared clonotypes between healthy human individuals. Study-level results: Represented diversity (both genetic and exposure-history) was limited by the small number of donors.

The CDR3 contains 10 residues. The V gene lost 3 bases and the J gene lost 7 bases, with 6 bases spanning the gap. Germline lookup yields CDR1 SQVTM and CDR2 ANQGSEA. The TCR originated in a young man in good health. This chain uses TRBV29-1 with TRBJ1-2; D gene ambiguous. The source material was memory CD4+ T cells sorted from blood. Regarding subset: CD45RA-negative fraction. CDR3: CSVDWGGYTF. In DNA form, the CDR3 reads TGCAGCGTTGATTGGGGTGGCTACACCTTC.